This TCR beta chain was profiled in a study of T cells expressing NK-cell markers. Study summary: It was from sorted CD3+CD56+NKG2C+, CD3+CD56+NKG2C- and CD3+CD56-NKG2C+ T cells that TCR beta repertoires came. Seven sequenced donors out of eight were HCMV-seropositive, one seronegative. Study conclusions and caveats: These clonotypes also led the CD3+CD56-NKG2C+ fraction in a handful of donors.

For TCR beta, cDNA was produced by 5'RACE template switching with UMIs. Using the 5' RACE reads, TCRdb records one entry per CDR3 protein without DNA. Seen in this sample are about 260,000 distinct CDR3 sequences; the ten most common clones hold roughly 4.2%. Regarding this clonotype: Antigen unknown.

The CDR3 has 12 residues. Germline values: CDR1 SQVTM, CDR2 ANQGSEA. Sequenced material: blood T cells: a sorted CD56 or NKG2C T cell subset, CD4+ or CD8+ T cells, or bulk PBMC T cells (not recorded which). The J gene is TRBJ2-4, the V gene TRBV29-1. This TCR came from a woman between 18 and 69 years old in good health. The CDR3 loop is CSGTEGENIQYF.